Listed below are T cell receptor beta chains from one sample, sequenced in a study of CD8+ T cells in alopecia areata. Only in-frame clones appear in the TCRdb table, and some are missing; sequencing was by immunoSEQ multiplex PCR. The table shows over 150,000 clones, with approximately 55% occurring only once. Sequenced here: CD8+ T cells sorted from blood, sampled at week 24, from a patient treated with tofacitinib. The receptors here all came from a human donor with alopecia areata. CDR3s include the opening cysteine and the closing phenylalanine or tryptophan. Size tells how often a clone was seen (once, few, many) or the class of an expanded clone, and some rows leave it out.

size	length	V	J	CDR3
NA	14	TRBV30	TRBJ1-2	CAWTPQGGNYGYTF
few	16	TRBV14	TRBJ2-1	CASSPLAGGSYNEQFF
NA	14	TRBV5-1	TRBJ2-7	CASSLAGGGDEQYF
NA	17	TRBV7-8	TRBJ1-1	CASSPDRVRYMNTEAFF
few	11	TRBV29-1	TRBJ2-2	CSVESWGELFF
NA	17	TRBV6-1	TRBJ2-1	CASSEIRTSGPYNEQFF
NA	18	TRBV6-1	TRBJ1-5	CASSEGGPGQGVGQPQHF
NA	12	TRBV30	TRBJ1-1	CAWSDRNTEAFF
NA	11	TRBV25-1	TRBJ2-1	CASMGGTVEFF
NA	14	TRBV5-1	TRBJ2-5	CASSLVGGLETQYF
NA	16	TRBV4-3	TRBJ1-1	CASSQDRSGANTEAFF
NA	13	TRBV29-1	TRBJ2-1	CSARGGSINEQFF
NA	12	TRBV7-9	TRBJ1-1	CASSLKSTEAFF
NA	12	TRBV30	TRBJ2-7	CAWSVGSYEQYF
few	16	TRBV4-1	TRBJ1-5	CASSQEVTSRRQPQHF
NA	14	TRBV6-4	TRBJ1-1	CASSDSDGDSEAFF